A selection of T cell receptor beta chains follows, all from one sample in a study of T cell responses to AZD1222 COVID-19 vaccine. Profiled with immunoSEQ multiplex PCR; TCRdb holds only in-frame clones, not every one. The sample carries 99,000 or so clones, around nine tenths recorded once. The input for sequencing was peripheral blood, taken 28 days after the second dose of the MenACWY control vaccine. These receptors were collected from an adult who received the MenACWY meningococcal vaccine as a control. Both conserved end residues are part of each CDR3. A D gene is named only where the DNA matches it firmly. Clone size is shown for a subset of rows, as once, few, many or a class of expanded clone.

D	size	V	J	CDR3	DNA
.	once	TRBV5-4	TRBJ1-1	CASSFFRGTTNTEAFF	TGTGCCAGCAGCTTTTTTCGGGGCACAACGAACACTGAAGCTTTCTTT
.	.	TRBV5-1	TRBJ2-2	CASKGLRDTGELFF	TGCGCCAGCAAGGGACTTCGGGACACCGGGGAGCTGTTTTTT
.	.	TRBV18	TRBJ1-5	CASSLGTPDSNQPQHF	TGTGCCAGCTCACTTGGGACACCAGATAGCAATCAGCCCCAGCATTTT
.	.	TRBV5-6	TRBJ1-4	CASGLPDSRNEKLFF	TGTGCCAGCGGATTACCAGACAGCCGTAATGAAAAACTGTTTTTT
.	.	TRBV6-5	TRBJ2-1	CASSPYSGGGREQFF	TGTGCCAGCAGTCCCTATAGTGGGGGCGGGCGAGAGCAGTTCTTC
.	.	TRBV6-5	TRBJ1-5	CASSRDRTGDQPQHF	TGTGCCAGCAGTCGAGACAGAACGGGAGACCAGCCCCAGCATTTT
TRBD1	.	TRBV18	TRBJ1-6	CASSPWDRGESPLHF	TGTGCCAGCTCACCCTGGGACAGGGGCGAATCACCCCTCCACTTT
.	.	TRBV6-4	TRBJ1-1	CASSAQGSGTEAFF	TGTGCCAGCAGCGCCCAGGGGAGTGGCACTGAAGCTTTCTTT
TRBD2	.	TRBV10-3	TRBJ2-2	CASERGGTNTGELFF	TGTGCCTCCGAGCGGGGGGGTACGAACACCGGGGAGCTGTTTTTT
.	.	TRBV5-6	TRBJ2-5	CASSLWGPETQYF	TGTGCCAGCAGCTTGTGGGGGCCAGAGACCCAGTACTTC
.	.	TRBV7-2	TRBJ1-1	CASSLQGRGTEAFF	TGTGCCAGCAGCTTACAGGGGAGAGGAACTGAAGCTTTCTTT
TRBD1	.	TRBV4-3	TRBJ2-5	CASSQVGGQGRQETQYF	TGCGCCAGCAGCCAAGTAGGGGGACAGGGGCGCCAAGAGACCCAGTACTTC
.	few	TRBV7-3	TRBJ2-5	CASSPGTVETQYF	TGTGCCAGCAGCCCGGGGACGGTAGAGACCCAGTACTTC
TRBD1	few	TRBV7-9	TRBJ2-6	CASSLAGTASGANVLTF	TGTGCCAGCAGCTTAGCTGGGACAGCATCTGGGGCCAACGTCCTGACTTTC
.	.	TRBV6-6	TRBJ1-2	CASSFREGVYGYTF	TGTGCCAGCAGTTTCAGGGAGGGGGTCTATGGCTACACCTTC
.	.	TRBV5-1	TRBJ1-2	CASRIDTGNYGYTF	TGCGCCAGCAGAATCGATACAGGGAACTATGGCTACACCTTC
.	few	TRBV6-2/TRBV6-3	TRBJ2-7	CASTPRSSYEQYF	TGTGCCAGCACCCCGCGGAGCTCCTACGAGCAGTACTTC
.	.	TRBV5-4	TRBJ2-5	CASSLDRGLQETQYF	TGTGCCAGCAGCTTGGACCGGGGCCTCCAAGAGACCCAGTACTTC
.	.	TRBV28	TRBJ2-1	CASSLLQMGPYNEQFF	TGTGCCAGCAGCCTCCTCCAGATGGGTCCCTACAATGAGCAGTTCTTC
.	.	TRBV2	TRBJ2-7	CASSQDMFGEQYF	TGTGCCAGCAGTCAGGACATGTTCGGCGAGCAGTACTTC
TRBD2	.	TRBV19	TRBJ2-7	CASSMSWEGSYEQYF	TGTGCCAGTAGTATGTCATGGGAGGGGTCCTACGAGCAGTACTTC
.	.	TRBV6-5	TRBJ1-3	CASSYSPLGNTIYF	TGTGCCAGCAGTTACTCCCCTCTGGGAAACACCATATATTTT
.	.	TRBV7-6	TRBJ2-1	CASSLDHNQKVGEQFF	TGTGCCAGCAGCTTAGACCACAACCAGAAAGTTGGCGAGCAGTTCTTC
TRBD2	.	TRBV7-3	TRBJ2-5	CASSLNSGAGDQETQYF	TGTGCCAGCAGCTTAAATAGCGGGGCGGGGGACCAAGAGACCCAGTACTTC
.	.	TRBV3-1/TRBV3-2	TRBJ2-5	CASPRETQYF	TGTGCCAGCCCTAGAGAGACCCAGTACTTC
TRBD1	few	TRBV9	TRBJ1-6	CASSPTQGEDSPLHF	TGTGCCAGCAGCCCAACACAGGGGGAAGATTCACCCCTCCACTTT
TRBD1	.	TRBV28	TRBJ1-1	CASSLGETGRAFF	TGTGCCAGCAGTTTAGGGGAGACAGGGAGAGCTTTCTTT
TRBD1	.	TRBV6-5	TRBJ1-1	CAEDRALYTEAFF	TGTGCCGAGGACAGGGCCCTATACACTGAAGCTTTCTTT
TRBD2	.	TRBV18	TRBJ2-2	CASSRLLAGGTNTGELFF	TGTGCCAGCTCACGCCTCCTAGCGGGCGGTACGAACACCGGGGAGCTGTTTTTT
.	.	TRBV28	TRBJ2-7	CASSKSSPYEQYF	TGTGCCAGCAGCAAATCCTCTCCCTACGAGCAGTACTTC
.	.	TRBV12-3/TRBV12-4	TRBJ1-2	CASSSEGLGYTF	TGTGCCAGCAGTTCGGAGGGATTGGGCTACACCTTC
TRBD1	few	TRBV28	TRBJ1-2	CASSSGTGTVNYGYTF	TGTGCCAGCAGTTCCGGGACAGGGACTGTTAACTATGGCTACACCTTC
.	.	TRBV5-4	TRBJ1-6	CASSFGGVDSPLHF	TGTGCCAGCAGCTTTGGGGGAGTTGATTCACCCCTCCACTTT
.	.	TRBV4-2	TRBJ2-4	CASSQDWGGRLAKNIQYF	TGTGCCAGCAGCCAAGATTGGGGCGGGCGGCTAGCCAAAAACATTCAGTACTTC
.	.	TRBV28	TRBJ2-7	CASSLTSVYEQYF	TGTGCCAGCAGTTTAACATCCGTCTACGAGCAGTACTTC
TRBD1	.	TRBV6-5	TRBJ1-4	CASGRDRGEKLFF	TGTGCCAGCGGAAGGGACAGGGGTGAAAAACTGTTTTTT
TRBD2	.	TRBV20-1	TRBJ2-7	CSASSGGGTYEQYF	TGCAGTGCTAGTAGCGGGGGAGGGACCTACGAGCAGTACTTC
.	once	TRBV29-1	TRBJ2-3	CSAAGSAVHTDTQYF	TGCAGCGCTGCTGGGTCGGCTGTTCACACAGATACGCAGTATTTT
.	.	TRBV28	TRBJ1-2	CASSLLGSGSLIYTF	TGTGCCAGCAGTTTACTTGGTTCGGGCAGCCTCATCTACACCTTC
TRBD1	.	TRBV5-4	TRBJ2-7	CASSSSSKQGPPAYEQYF	TGTGCCAGCAGCTCATCCTCGAAACAGGGGCCCCCGGCCTACGAGCAGTACTTC
.	.	TRBV29-1	TRBJ2-3	CSVAGGTNTDTQYF	TGCAGCGTTGCTGGGGGCACGAACACAGATACGCAGTATTTT
.	.	TRBV10-2	TRBJ1-4	CASKEGRSNEKLFF	TGCGCCAGCAAGGAGGGACGGTCGAATGAAAAACTGTTTTTT
.	.	TRBV9	TRBJ1-1	CASSVGGFDTEAFF	TGTGCCAGCAGCGTAGGAGGGTTCGACACTGAAGCTTTCTTT
.	few	TRBV9	TRBJ1-4	CASSVDTRHEKLFF	TGTGCCAGCAGCGTAGACACTCGGCATGAAAAACTGTTTTTT
TRBD2	.	TRBV28	TRBJ2-6	CASSPLRRGGASGANVLTF	TGTGCCAGCAGCCCCCTTCGACGCGGGGGGGCGTCCGGGGCCAACGTCCTGACTTTC
TRBD1	.	TRBV10-3	TRBJ2-7	CAGPDRAAHEQYF	TGTGCCGGCCCGGACAGGGCGGCCCACGAGCAGTACTTC
.	.	TRBV28	TRBJ1-5	CASSLRGARNQPQHF	TGTGCCAGCAGTTTAAGGGGGGCGCGGAATCAGCCCCAGCATTTT
.	.	TRBV10-3	TRBJ1-2	CAISGYGTGQPPFNYGYTF	TGTGCCATCAGTGGGTATGGAACAGGCCAACCACCCTTTAACTATGGCTACACCTTC
TRBD2	.	TRBV3-1/TRBV3-2	TRBJ2-7	CASSHETSGTYEQYF	TGTGCCAGCAGCCATGAGACTAGCGGTACCTACGAGCAGTACTTC
TRBD1	.	TRBV6-2/TRBV6-3	TRBJ1-5	CASSYRIEDRYNGQPQHF	TGTGCCAGCAGTTACCGCATAGAGGACAGGTATAACGGTCAGCCCCAGCATTTT
.	.	TRBV28	TRBJ1-5	CASRGRDAKAGQPQHF	TGTGCCAGCAGAGGGAGGGACGCCAAGGCAGGGCAGCCCCAGCATTTT
.	.	TRBV24-1	TRBJ2-5	CATSVRFGETQYF	TGTGCCACCAGTGTAAGGTTCGGGGAGACCCAGTACTTC